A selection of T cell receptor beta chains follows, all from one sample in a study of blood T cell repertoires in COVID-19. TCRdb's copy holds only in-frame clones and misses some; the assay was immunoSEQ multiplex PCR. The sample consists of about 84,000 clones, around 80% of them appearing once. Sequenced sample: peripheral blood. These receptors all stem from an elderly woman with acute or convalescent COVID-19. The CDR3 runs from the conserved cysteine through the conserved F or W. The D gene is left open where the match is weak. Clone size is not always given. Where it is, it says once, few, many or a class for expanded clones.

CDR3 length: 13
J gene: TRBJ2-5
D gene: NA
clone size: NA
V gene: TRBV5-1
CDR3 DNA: TGCGCCAGCAGCTTGGGGCAGCAAGAGACCCAGTACTTC
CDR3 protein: CASSLGQQETQYF

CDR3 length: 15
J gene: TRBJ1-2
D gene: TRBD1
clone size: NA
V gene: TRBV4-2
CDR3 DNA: TGTGCCAGCAGCCAACCGGGACAGGGCACCTATGGCTACACCTTC
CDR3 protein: CASSQPGQGTYGYTF

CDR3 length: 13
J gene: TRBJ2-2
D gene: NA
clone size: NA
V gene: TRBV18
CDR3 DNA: TGTGCCAGCACCGCAGGGGACACCGGGGAGCTGTTTTTT
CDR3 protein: CASTAGDTGELFF

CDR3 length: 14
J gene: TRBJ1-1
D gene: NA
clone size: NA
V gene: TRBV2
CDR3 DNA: TGTGCCAGCACCAAAGCGGGGGGTAACACTGAAGCTTTCTTT
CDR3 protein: CASTKAGGNTEAFF

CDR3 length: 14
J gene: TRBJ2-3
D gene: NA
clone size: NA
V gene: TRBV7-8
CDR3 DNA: TGTGCCAGCAGCTTAGGGGTAGGAGCAGATACGCAGTATTTT
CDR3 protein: CASSLGVGADTQYF

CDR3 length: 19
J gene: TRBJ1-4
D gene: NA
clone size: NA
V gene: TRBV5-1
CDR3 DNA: TGCGCCAGCAGCTTGGGGCGTGTCAAATTCGGGACAACAAATGAAAAACTGTTTTTT
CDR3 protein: CASSLGRVKFGTTNEKLFF

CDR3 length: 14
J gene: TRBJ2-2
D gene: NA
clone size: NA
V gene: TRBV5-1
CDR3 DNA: TGCGCCAGCAGCCACAGGGAAGGCACCGGGGAGCTGTTTTTT
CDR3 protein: CASSHREGTGELFF

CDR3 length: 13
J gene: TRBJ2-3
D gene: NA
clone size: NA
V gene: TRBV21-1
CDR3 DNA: TGTGCCAGCAGCAGCTGCAGGGTTCATACGCAGTATTTT
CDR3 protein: CASSSCRVHTQYF

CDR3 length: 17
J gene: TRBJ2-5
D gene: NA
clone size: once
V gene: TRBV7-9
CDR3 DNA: TGTGCCAGCAGCTCGACCTCGTTAGGAGGGGGCTTTGAGACCCAGTACTTC
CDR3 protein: CASSSTSLGGGFETQYF

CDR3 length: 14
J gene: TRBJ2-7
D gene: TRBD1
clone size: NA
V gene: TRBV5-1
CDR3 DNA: TGCGCCAGCAGCTTGACAGGGGACCCCTACGAGCAGTACTTC
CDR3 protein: CASSLTGDPYEQYF

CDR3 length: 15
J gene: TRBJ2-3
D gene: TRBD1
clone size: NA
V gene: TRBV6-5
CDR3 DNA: TGTGCCAGTCGGGACAGTGTAGCTAGCACAGATACGCAGTATTTT
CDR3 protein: CASRDSVASTDTQYF

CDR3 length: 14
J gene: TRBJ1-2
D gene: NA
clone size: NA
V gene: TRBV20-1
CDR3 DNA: TGCAGTGCTAGTAGGGATGCACTAGAATATGGCTACACCTTC
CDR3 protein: CSASRDALEYGYTF

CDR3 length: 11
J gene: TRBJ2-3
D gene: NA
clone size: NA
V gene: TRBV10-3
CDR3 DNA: TGTGCCATCAGACAGGCAGATACGCAGTATTTT
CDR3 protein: CAIRQADTQYF

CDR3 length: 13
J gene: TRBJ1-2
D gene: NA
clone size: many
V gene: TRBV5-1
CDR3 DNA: TGCGCCAGCAGCTGGGACAAGCCTTATGACTACACCTTC
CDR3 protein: CASSWDKPYDYTF

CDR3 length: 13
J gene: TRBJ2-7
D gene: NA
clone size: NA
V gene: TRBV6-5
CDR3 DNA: TGTGCCAGCAGACAGGGAGTAGGCAACGAGCAGTACTTC
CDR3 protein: CASRQGVGNEQYF

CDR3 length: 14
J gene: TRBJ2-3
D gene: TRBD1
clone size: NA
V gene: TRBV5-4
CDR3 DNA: TGTGCCAGCAGCTGGGACAGCTCTACAGATACGCAGTATTTT
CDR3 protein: CASSWDSSTDTQYF

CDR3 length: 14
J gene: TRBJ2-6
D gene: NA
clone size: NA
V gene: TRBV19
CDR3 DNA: TGTGCCAGTAGTGAGGGGGCTGGGGCCAACGTCCTGACTTTC
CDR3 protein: CASSEGAGANVLTF